A selection of T cell receptor beta chains follows, all from one sample in a study of blood T cell repertoires in COVID-19. Clones were sequenced by immunoSEQ multiplex PCR, and TCRdb holds only the in-frame ones, with some missing. The profile shows about 64,000 clones, approximately 90% of them singletons. Sequencing was performed on peripheral blood. Source of these receptors: a human donor in a cohort sampled during active COVID-19. The CDR3 runs from the conserved cysteine through the conserved F or W. A D gene is named only where the DNA matches it firmly. Clone size appears in some rows only: once, few, many, or a class for an expanded clone.

j_call: TRBJ1-1
d_call: -
v_call: TRBV4-1
clone_size: -
cdr3_nt: TGCGCCAGCAGGGATAAACAGGGCCGGAACACTGAAGCTTTCTTT
cdr3_aa: CASRDKQGRNTEAFF

j_call: TRBJ2-3
d_call: -
v_call: TRBV21-1
clone_size: -
cdr3_nt: TGTGCCACCCCACCGGGGATCGGGACTAGCGGGAGTGGGGGACGGGAGACGCAGTATTTT
cdr3_aa: CATPPGIGTSGSGGRETQYF

j_call: TRBJ2-1
d_call: TRBD2
v_call: TRBV6-5
clone_size: -
cdr3_nt: TGTGCCAGCAGTTACCCCGGATTAGCGGGCCTCAATGAGCAGTTCTTC
cdr3_aa: CASSYPGLAGLNEQFF

j_call: TRBJ1-2
d_call: TRBD1
v_call: TRBV2
clone_size: -
cdr3_nt: TGTGCCAGCAGTGAAGTGTGGGACAGGGGGTCGGATGGCTACACCTTC
cdr3_aa: CASSEVWDRGSDGYTF

j_call: TRBJ2-2
d_call: -
v_call: TRBV28
clone_size: -
cdr3_nt: TGTGCCAGCAGTTTAGATTCCGGGGTCAACACCGGGGAGCTGTTTTTT
cdr3_aa: CASSLDSGVNTGELFF

j_call: TRBJ2-6
d_call: TRBD2
v_call: TRBV9
clone_size: -
cdr3_nt: TGTGCCAGCAGCGGACTAGCGGGAGACTCTGGGGCCAACGTCCTGACTTTC
cdr3_aa: CASSGLAGDSGANVLTF

j_call: TRBJ2-1
d_call: TRBD2
v_call: TRBV6-2/TRBV6-3
clone_size: -
cdr3_nt: TGTGCCAGCAGTGGCTTAGCGGGAGGGACTTACAATGAGCAGTTCTTC
cdr3_aa: CASSGLAGGTYNEQFF

j_call: TRBJ2-1
d_call: TRBD2
v_call: TRBV19
clone_size: -
cdr3_nt: TGTGCCAGTAGCCGACCTAGCGGTTCTCGATGGGAGCAGTTCTTC
cdr3_aa: CASSRPSGSRWEQFF

j_call: TRBJ2-1
d_call: -
v_call: TRBV24-1
clone_size: -
cdr3_nt: TGTGCCACCAGTGATCCCGGACAGCCCACAAACAATGAGCAGTTCTTC
cdr3_aa: CATSDPGQPTNNEQFF

j_call: TRBJ2-4
d_call: -
v_call: TRBV19
clone_size: -
cdr3_nt: TGTGCCAGTAGTATAGAGGGGGGAGCGCGAGGCATTCAGTACTTC
cdr3_aa: CASSIEGGARGIQYF

j_call: TRBJ2-7
d_call: -
v_call: TRBV5-4
clone_size: -
cdr3_nt: TGTGCCAGCAGCCTTGGGGGGGCCGGCCACGAGCAGTACTTC
cdr3_aa: CASSLGGAGHEQYF

j_call: TRBJ2-3
d_call: -
v_call: TRBV2
clone_size: -
cdr3_nt: TGTGCCAGCAGTGAAGAGAGGGCGCAGTATTTT
cdr3_aa: CASSEERAQYF

j_call: TRBJ2-5
d_call: -
v_call: TRBV28
clone_size: -
cdr3_nt: TGTGCCAGCAGTTCCGGACAGCAAGAGACCCAGTACTTC
cdr3_aa: CASSSGQQETQYF

j_call: TRBJ2-7
d_call: TRBD1
v_call: TRBV7-8
clone_size: -
cdr3_nt: TGTGCCAGCAGCCGAGGCGACAGGGCTCACGAGCAGTACTTC
cdr3_aa: CASSRGDRAHEQYF

j_call: TRBJ2-6
d_call: TRBD2
v_call: TRBV7-2
clone_size: -
cdr3_nt: TGTGCCAGCAGCTTAGTTGGGACTAGATTCTCTGGGGCCAACGTCCTGACTTTC
cdr3_aa: CASSLVGTRFSGANVLTF

j_call: TRBJ2-1
d_call: -
v_call: TRBV19
clone_size: -
cdr3_nt: TGTGCCAGTAGTAGAGGACAGTCCAAGGCTTACAATGAGCAGTTCTTC
cdr3_aa: CASSRGQSKAYNEQFF

j_call: TRBJ2-5
d_call: TRBD1
v_call: TRBV7-2
clone_size: -
cdr3_nt: TGTGCCAGCAGCCGGGACAGGGGGCACGGAGAGACCCAGTACTTC
cdr3_aa: CASSRDRGHGETQYF

j_call: TRBJ2-7
d_call: TRBD2
v_call: TRBV5-1
clone_size: -
cdr3_nt: TGCGCCAGCAGCTTGGCCCTAGCGGGAGGGGTAGGCTACGAGCAGTACTTC
cdr3_aa: CASSLALAGGVGYEQYF

j_call: TRBJ1-2
d_call: -
v_call: TRBV18
clone_size: -
cdr3_nt: TGTGCCAGCACCTTGGACAAGAACTATGGCTACACCTTC
cdr3_aa: CASTLDKNYGYTF

j_call: TRBJ2-1
d_call: TRBD1
v_call: TRBV24-1
clone_size: once
cdr3_nt: TGTGCCACCAGTGATCAACTGGGACAGGCGCCCCTTGGGGGTGAGCAGTTCTTC
cdr3_aa: CATSDQLGQAPLGGEQFF

j_call: TRBJ2-2
d_call: -
v_call: TRBV5-4
clone_size: -
cdr3_nt: TGTGCCAGCAGAGTCGGGACGAACACCGGGGAGCTGTTTTTT
cdr3_aa: CASRVGTNTGELFF

j_call: TRBJ2-1
d_call: TRBD2
v_call: TRBV5-1
clone_size: -
cdr3_nt: TGCGCCAGCAGCGCCGGACTAGCGCGCAATGAGCAGTTCTTC
cdr3_aa: CASSAGLARNEQFF

j_call: TRBJ2-1
d_call: TRBD2
v_call: TRBV25-1
clone_size: -
cdr3_nt: TGTGCCAGCAGTGATTATCCCGGGACTAGCGGGCTTCGCGGTGAGCAGTTCTTC
cdr3_aa: CASSDYPGTSGLRGEQFF

j_call: TRBJ1-1
d_call: TRBD1
v_call: TRBV6-5
clone_size: -
cdr3_nt: TGTGCCAGCAGCCTGGACAGGGTAGGTGAAGCTTTCTTT
cdr3_aa: CASSLDRVGEAFF

j_call: TRBJ2-7
d_call: -
v_call: TRBV6-1
clone_size: once
cdr3_nt: TGTGCCAGCAGTGAAGACGGGAGCTCCTACGAGCAGTACTTC
cdr3_aa: CASSEDGSSYEQYF

j_call: TRBJ2-1
d_call: TRBD2
v_call: TRBV4-2
clone_size: -
cdr3_nt: TGTGCCAGCAGCCAAGTCCTCCGCGGGAGCTCCTACAATGAGCAGTTCTTC
cdr3_aa: CASSQVLRGSSYNEQFF

j_call: TRBJ2-7
d_call: TRBD2
v_call: TRBV7-2
clone_size: -
cdr3_nt: TGTGCCAGCAGCTTAGCCGGGACTAGCGGGAGGGGGGAGCAGTACTTC
cdr3_aa: CASSLAGTSGRGEQYF

j_call: TRBJ1-1
d_call: -
v_call: TRBV3-1/TRBV3-2
clone_size: -
cdr3_nt: TGTGCCAGCAGCCAAGTCGGGAAGGGTGGCACTGAAGCTTTCTTT
cdr3_aa: CASSQVGKGGTEAFF

j_call: TRBJ1-6
d_call: TRBD1
v_call: TRBV10-1
clone_size: -
cdr3_nt: TGCGCCAGCAGCGAGAGGGACAGGAATTCACCCCTCCACTTT
cdr3_aa: CASSERDRNSPLHF

j_call: TRBJ1-1
d_call: TRBD1
v_call: TRBV5-4
clone_size: -
cdr3_nt: TGTGCCAGCCGACAGGGGGGCAACACTGAAGCTTTCTTT
cdr3_aa: CASRQGGNTEAFF

j_call: TRBJ2-1
d_call: TRBD2
v_call: TRBV5-6
clone_size: once
cdr3_nt: TGTGCCAGCAGCGTAGTCCCGGGAGGGTACAATGAGCAGTTCTTC
cdr3_aa: CASSVVPGGYNEQFF

j_call: TRBJ2-1
d_call: TRBD1
v_call: TRBV5-1
clone_size: -
cdr3_nt: TGCGCCAGCAGCTCTCAGGGGGCGGTGGGTGAGCAGTTCTTC
cdr3_aa: CASSSQGAVGEQFF

j_call: TRBJ1-5
d_call: -
v_call: TRBV7-9
clone_size: -
cdr3_nt: TGTGCCAGCAGCTTATTTATAGGGGTTAATCAGCCCCAGCATTTT
cdr3_aa: CASSLFIGVNQPQHF

j_call: TRBJ2-7
d_call: TRBD2
v_call: TRBV29-1
clone_size: once
cdr3_nt: TGCAGCGTTACTAGCGGGAGAAACGAGCAGTACTTC
cdr3_aa: CSVTSGRNEQYF

j_call: TRBJ2-3
d_call: -
v_call: TRBV7-3
clone_size: few
cdr3_nt: TGTGCCAGCAGCTTGGACAGAAACACGCAGTATTTT
cdr3_aa: CASSLDRNTQYF

j_call: TRBJ2-7
d_call: TRBD2
v_call: TRBV18
clone_size: once
cdr3_nt: TGTGCCAGCTCACCACCTTCCCTAGCGGGAGCGGAGCAGTACTTC
cdr3_aa: CASSPPSLAGAEQYF

j_call: TRBJ2-7
d_call: TRBD1
v_call: TRBV6-5
clone_size: -
cdr3_nt: TGTGCCAGCAGTCAGCGACAGGGCCTCTACGGGCAGTACTTC
cdr3_aa: CASSQRQGLYGQYF

j_call: TRBJ2-7
d_call: TRBD1
v_call: TRBV6-5
clone_size: -
cdr3_nt: TGTGCCAGCAGGGGACAGGGGGTCTACGAGCAGTACTTC
cdr3_aa: CASRGQGVYEQYF

j_call: TRBJ2-6
d_call: TRBD1
v_call: TRBV6-6
clone_size: -
cdr3_nt: TGTGCCAGCAGTTACTCGACAGGGGCTGGGGCCAACGTCCTGACTTTC
cdr3_aa: CASSYSTGAGANVLTF

j_call: TRBJ1-1
d_call: -
v_call: TRBV18
clone_size: -
cdr3_nt: TGTGCCAGCTCACCATATCTCGGAGGATCGAACACTGAAGCTTTCTTT
cdr3_aa: CASSPYLGGSNTEAFF

j_call: TRBJ1-2
d_call: -
v_call: TRBV4-1
clone_size: -
cdr3_nt: TGCGCCAGCTCCCCTATGACAGAGTCTTATGGCTACACCTTC
cdr3_aa: CASSPMTESYGYTF